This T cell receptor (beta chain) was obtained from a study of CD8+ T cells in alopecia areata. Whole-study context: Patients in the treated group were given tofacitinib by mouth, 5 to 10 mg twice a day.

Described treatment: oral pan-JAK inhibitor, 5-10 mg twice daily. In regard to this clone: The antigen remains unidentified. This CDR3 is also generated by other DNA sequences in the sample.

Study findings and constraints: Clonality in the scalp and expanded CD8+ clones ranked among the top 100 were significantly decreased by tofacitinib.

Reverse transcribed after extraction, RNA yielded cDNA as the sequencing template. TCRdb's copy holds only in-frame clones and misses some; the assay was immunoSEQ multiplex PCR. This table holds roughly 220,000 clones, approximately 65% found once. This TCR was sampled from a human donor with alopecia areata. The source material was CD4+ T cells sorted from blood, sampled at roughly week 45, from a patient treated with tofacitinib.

The CDR3, as DNA: TGTGCCAGCAGTTTCCCTACCGGGGAGCTGTTTTTT. Its protein product is CASSFPTGELFF. The chain recombines TRBV27 with TRBJ2-2; D is ambiguous. The germline V gene has CDR1 MNHEY and CDR2 SMNVEV (reference sequence). V shed 3 bases and J shed 5 bases, with 4 bases lying between them. The CDR3 sequence is 12 residues long.